This T cell receptor (beta chain) is drawn from a study of T cell responses to AZD1222 COVID-19 vaccine. Study-level results: A rise in Spike-specific TCR breadth and depth followed two AZD1222 doses. All repertoire sampling was performed exclusively after the peak T cell response. At study baseline, merely over 5 AZD1222 recipients were seropositive. White British donors predominated, females outnumbered males, and clonal diversity was possibly underestimated.

Repertoires were generated with immunoSEQ multiplex PCR, while TCRdb's copy carries only in-frame clones and drops some. The table shows about 130,000 clones, with more than 75% occurring only once. A remark on this clone: Antigen: not known.

CDR3 length: 18 residues. Trimming took off 0 bases at V and 11 bases at J, with 23 bases between the two ends. CDR1 is MGHRA and CDR2 is YSYEKL in the germline V gene. The chain joins TRBV4-1 to TRBJ1-6; a weak D match, TRBD1 (5 bases). The sequence derives from an adult who received the AZD1222 COVID-19 vaccine. The source was peripheral blood, collected 28 days after the second AZD1222 dose. CDR3 sequence reads: CASSQDGSPGPTPPPLHF. The CDR3 nucleotides are TGCGCCAGCAGCCAAGATGGGTCCCCGGGACCGACCCCTCCACCCCTCCACTTT.